This passage covers 28 T cell receptor beta chains from one sample sequenced in a study of Ad26.COV2.S vaccination and SARS-CoV-2 variants. Described treatment: roughly 19 received Ad26.COV2.S at low or high dose, single or two shots; several received placebo; per-sample allocation not given. Following the first vaccine or placebo injection, samples were taken on day 63. Using immunoSEQ multiplex PCR, the repertoire was profiled, and TCRdb retains in-frame clones only, with some absent. The sample comprises fewer than 800,000 clones, about 90% of which are singletons, and over 1.3% rests with the top ten. The starting material was peripheral blood, obtained in a trial of Ad26.COV2.S vaccine versus placebo. These receptors originate from a person aged 18-60 years who received the Ad26.COV2.S COVID-19 vaccine or a placebo.

CDR3 DNA: TGTGCCAGCAGCTTAGCGGGGGAGACCTACGAGCAGTACTTC. As protein: CASSLAGETYEQYF. The rearrangement joins TRBV7-2 to TRBJ2-7, with D tentatively TRBD1 or TRBD2 (5 bases each). Trimming took 0 bases from V and 2 from J, leaving 8 bases between them. Germline V gene lookup returns CDR1 SGHTA and CDR2 FQGNSA. The CDR3 is 14 residues long. The full variable domain, in which reference TRBV7-2 and TRBJ2-7 provide the parts outside the CDR3, is GAGVSQSPSNKVTEKGKDVELRCDPISGHTALYWYRQSLGQGLEFLIYFQGNSAPDKSGLPSDRFSAERTGGSVSTLTIQRTQQEDSAVYLCASSLAGETYEQYFGPGTRLTVT.

This clone was seen once. The chain has TRBV4-1 and TRBJ1-2; 7 bases agree with TRBD1. Per the germline V gene, CDR1 is MGHRA and CDR2 is YSYEKL. This CDR3 spans 16 amino acids. The V gene end was trimmed by 2 bases and the J gene end by 8 bases; junction bases not matched to a gene: 14. CDR3 bases: TGCGCCAGCAGCCAACGCCTGACAGGGACCTGGTGGGGCTACACCTTC. Protein sequence: CASSQRLTGTWWGYTF.

This clone has only a few counts. At the DNA level, this CDR3 is encoded by other sequences in the same sample as well. This chain links TRBV30 with TRBJ2-3; D gene unclear. The V gene lost 0 bases and the J gene lost 4 bases, with 2 bases spanning the gap. Germline CDR1 reads GTSNPN; CDR2 reads SVGIG (reference sequence). This CDR3 region has 11 residues. The CDR3 loop is CAWSVPDTQYF. The CDR3 DNA sequence: TGTGCCTGGAGTGTCCCAGATACGCAGTATTTT.

The chain recombines TRBV19 with TRBJ2-1, with 7 bases lining up with TRBD2. Germline V gene sequence: CDR1 LNHDA, CDR2 SQIVND (reference sequence). The CDR3 runs 14 residues. Trimming took 6 bases from V and 9 from J; bases not matched to a gene: 11. The CDR3 region is CASSSPGLVLEQFF. The CDR3 DNA reads TGTGCCAGTAGCAGCCCCGGACTAGTTCTTGAGCAGTTCTTC.

The rearrangement uses TRBV29-1 and TRBJ2-7; D not resolved. The germline V gene encodes CDR1 SQVTM and CDR2 ANQGSEA. V lost 0 bases and J lost 9, with 15 bases in between. The CDR3 runs to 13 residues. The CDR3 spells CSVEDQDPSTQYF. CDR3 DNA: TGCAGCGTTGAAGATCAGGATCCCTCGACGCAGTACTTC.

This chain uses TRBV19 with TRBJ1-2; D may be TRBD1 (6 bases). CDR3 size: 16 residues. The germline V gene has CDR1 LNHDA and CDR2 SQIVND (reference sequence). V was clipped by 5 bases and J by 2 bases, with 18 bases between them. CDR3 region: CASSHSGAQGNYGYTF. Written as DNA, the CDR3 is TGTGCCAGTAGTCACTCAGGGGCGCAGGGGAACTATGGCTACACCTTC.

The chain combines TRBV30 with TRBJ1-6; D uncertain. This CDR3 comprises 13 residues. Trimming shortened V by 2 bases and J by 7 bases, and 9 bases separated the two germline ends. The V gene's germline CDR1 is GTSNPN and CDR2 SVGIG (reference sequence). The CDR3 bases are TGTGCCTGGAGTCTTAAGGGAAATTCACCCCTCCACTTT. Protein sequence: CAWSLKGNSPLHF.

The genes are TRBV6-6 and TRBJ1-2, with a possible D match to TRBD1 (6 bases). The germline V gene has CDR1 MNHNY and CDR2 SVGAGI (reference sequence). The CDR3 contains 11 residues. V lost 7 bases, J lost 8 bases, and 11 bases lay in between. In DNA, the CDR3 is TGTGCCAGCACACGGACAGACGGCTACACCTTC. Its translation is CASTRTDGYTF.

The gene calls are TRBV19 and TRBJ2-1, with no clear D. V was cut by 3 bases and J by 4 bases, with 13 bases left in between. The length of the CDR3 is 15 residues. Germline assignment: CDR1 LNHDA and CDR2 SQIVND (reference sequence). CDR3 sequence: CASSMSRLGYNEQFF. The CDR3 DNA reads TGTGCCAGTAGTATGTCCAGGTTAGGGTACAATGAGCAGTTCTTC.

The rearrangement uses TRBV9 and TRBJ1-4; D not certain. This CDR3 comprises 14 residues. V lost 3 bases to trimming and J lost 8 bases, with 14 bases between them. The V gene's germline CDR1 is SGDLS and CDR2 YYNGEE. CDR3 sequence reads: CASSAGHYPEKLFF. The CDR3 DNA is TGTGCCAGCAGCGCGGGCCATTACCCCGAAAAACTGTTTTTT. Based on the CDR3 plus reference TRBV9 and TRBJ1-4, the full variable domain is DSGVTQTPKHLITATGQRVTLRCSPRSGDLSVYWYQQSLDQGLQFLIQYYNGEERAKGNILERFSAQQFPDLHSELNLSSLELGDSALYFCASSAGHYPEKLFFGSGTQLSVL.

This rearrangement joins TRBV6-5 to TRBJ1-2, with 9 nucleotides matching TRBD1. The V gene's germline CDR1 is MNHEY and CDR2 SVGAGI. After removal of 1 base from V and 6 bases from J, the junction contained 9 bases not matched to a gene. The CDR3 sequence is 16 residues long. CDR3 region: CASSYWDRVDENGYTF. For the CDR3, the DNA is TGTGCCAGCAGTTACTGGGACAGGGTGGACGAGAATGGCTACACCTTC.

The chain uses TRBV27 and TRBJ2-7; D remains ambiguous. CDR3 length: 15 amino acids. The V gene's germline CDR1 is MNHEY and CDR2 SMNVEV (reference sequence). V lost 0 bases and J 0 bases, leaving 9 bases between the germline ends. The CDR3 DNA reads as TGTGCCAGCAGTTTATCAGCCAGGAGCTCCTACGAGCAGTACTTC. Translating gives CASSLSARSSYEQYF.

The V call is TRBV5-1, the J call TRBJ1-6; no firm D call. V was trimmed by 0 bases and J by 4 bases, leaving 11 bases between them. Germline-derived CDR1 and CDR2 are SGHRS and YFSETQ. The CDR3 has 16 residues. CDR3 in DNA: TGCGCCAGCAGCTTGGCGGGAGACGGATATAATTCACCCCTCCACTTT. Translation gives CASSLAGDGYNSPLHF. Full variable domain (outside the CDR3, taken from reference TRBV5-1 and TRBJ1-6): KAGVTQTPRYLIKTRGQQVTLSCSPISGHRSVSWYQQTPGQGLQFLFEYFSETQRNKGNFPGRFSGRQFSNSRSEMNVSTLELGDSALYLCASSLAGDGYNSPLHFGNGTRLTVT.

J is TRBJ2-4 and V is TRBV15, with TRBD2 as a possible D gene (5 bases). The CDR3 sequence is 14 residues long. Germline V gene sequence: CDR1 LNHNV, CDR2 YYDKDF (reference sequence). Trimming cost V 6 bases and J 0 bases, with 9 bases left between them. The CDR3 loop is CATSTGLAKNIQYF. CDR3 DNA sequence: TGTGCCACCAGTACCGGACTAGCCAAAAACATTCAGTACTTC.

The V call is TRBV6-6, the J call TRBJ1-2, with 7 positions matching TRBD1. The CDR3 is made up of 13 amino acids. Losses at the gene ends were 5 bases for V and 8 bases for J; bases not matched to a gene: 8. Germline V lookup: CDR1 MNHNY, CDR2 SVGAGI (reference sequence). The DNA for the CDR3 is TGTGCCAGCAGTCCCCAGGGGGGCAGAGGCTACACCTTC. Amino acids: CASSPQGGRGYTF.

The V gene is TRBV18, the J gene TRBJ2-7, with 10 positions matching TRBD2. Trimming at V came to 0 bases and at J to 5 bases, leaving 7 bases not matched to a gene. The CDR3 is made up of 16 amino acids. Germline V gene sequence: CDR1 KGHSH, CDR2 LQKENI. This chain's CDR3 is CASSPPVAGGYHEQYF. The DNA for the CDR3 is TGTGCCAGCTCACCACCGGTAGCGGGAGGTTACCACGAGCAGTACTTC. The entire variable domain, with the rest obtained from reference TRBV18 and TRBJ2-7, is as follows: NAGVMQNPRHLVRRRGQEARLRCSPMKGHSHVYWYRQLPEEGLKFMVYLQKENIIDESGMPKERFSAEFPKEGPSILRIQQVVRGDSAAYFCASSPPVAGGYHEQYFGPGTRLTVT.

The chain is built from TRBV20-1 and TRBJ1-1, with D unresolved. Germline V lookup: CDR1 DFQATT, CDR2 SNEGSKA (reference sequence). The ends were cut back, 3 bases at V and 2 bases at J, with 10 bases in the middle. The CDR3 totals 13 residues. The CDR3 DNA reads TGCAGTGCTAGTATTACGGCCAACACTGAAGCTTTCTTT. Translation gives CSASITANTEAFF.

This clone was found a few times. V is TRBV7-2 and J is TRBJ1-1, with a weak D call TRBD1 (6 bases). The CDR3 is made up of 14 amino acids. With 1 base removed from V and 0 bases from J, the gap between germline ends came to 6 bases. In germline, CDR1 is SGHTA, CDR2 FQGNSA. CDR3 DNA: TGTGCCAGCAGCTTAGACAGGGTGAACACTGAAGCTTTCTTT. It is translated as CASSLDRVNTEAFF.

This chain connects TRBV9 to TRBJ1-6, with a possible D match to TRBD1 (6 bases). With 3 bases removed from V and 7 bases from J, the gap between germline ends came to 11 bases. Germline CDR1 is SGDLS and CDR2 is YYNGEE. The CDR3 extends over 14 amino acids. The CDR3 spells CASSERGSNSPLHF. CDR3 coding DNA: TGTGCCAGCAGCGAAAGGGGGTCGAATTCACCCCTCCACTTT.

This clone showed up just once. The V and J genes are TRBV4-1 and TRBJ1-1; D is ambiguous. Deletions cut 4 bases from V and 3 bases from J, with 18 bases between. Germline V gives CDR1 MGHRA, CDR2 YSYEKL. This CDR3 has 16 residues. The CDR3 reads CASSPGGSRLDTEAFF. In DNA form, the CDR3 reads TGCGCCAGCAGCCCGGGAGGAAGCCGCCTGGACACTGAAGCTTTCTTT.

This clone was picked up one time. The V and J genes are TRBV5-1 and TRBJ1-1; D might be TRBD1 (5 bases). The germline V gene has CDR1 SGHRS and CDR2 YFSETQ. This CDR3 is 14 amino acids long. V shed 9 bases and J shed 0 bases, with 15 bases lying between them. The chain's CDR3 is CATSWGSMNTEAFF. CDR3 nucleotides: TGCGCCACCTCTTGGGGGAGCATGAACACTGAAGCTTTCTTT.

The chain has TRBV27 and TRBJ2-7; D uncertain. V was cut by 8 bases and J by 0 bases, with 14 bases left in between. The CDR3 loop spans 14 amino acids. The germline CDR1 and CDR2 sequences are MNHEY and SMNVEV (reference sequence). DNA of the CDR3: TGTGCCAGCGGCCTGACGGGCACCTCCTACGAGCAGTACTTC. Amino acids: CASGLTGTSYEQYF.

V gene TRBV20-1 combines with J gene TRBJ1-1; D remains unclear. V gave up 6 bases and J gave up 3 bases, with 5 bases separating them. The CDR3 has 10 residues. The germline V gene encodes CDR1 DFQATT and CDR2 SNEGSKA (reference sequence). This chain's CDR3 is CSATYTEAFF. CDR3 nucleotide sequence: TGCAGTGCGACCTACACTGAAGCTTTCTTT.

This clone appeared a single time. This chain links TRBV7-8 with TRBJ2-3; 9 nucleotides match TRBD2. The CDR3 spans 16 residues. Germline V gene data show CDR1 as SGHVS and CDR2 as FQNEAQ. V lost 1 base, J lost 4 bases, and 6 bases stayed unmatched. CDR3 coding DNA: TGTGCCAGCAGCTTAGTCGCGGGAGGGCCCGCAGATACGCAGTATTTT. Protein: CASSLVAGGPADTQYF.

The chain carries TRBV4-2 and TRBJ1-5, with D perhaps matching TRBD1 (5 bases). Trimming cost V 0 bases and J 2 bases, with 8 bases left between them. Germline CDR1 and CDR2: LGHNA and YNFKEQ. CDR3 length equals 15 residues. Written as DNA, the CDR3 is TGTGCCAGCAGCCAAGAGGGGACGGGCAATCAGCCCCAGCATTTT. It specifies CASSQEGTGNQPQHF.

This sequence joins TRBV5-1 and TRBJ2-3; a weak D match, TRBD1 (5 bases). There are 14 residues in the CDR3. V lost 3 bases and J lost 4, with 12 bases in between. Germline values: CDR1 SGHRS, CDR2 YFSETQ. CDR3 in amino acids: CASSSGAGPDTQYF. Written as DNA, the CDR3 is TGCGCCAGCAGCTCTGGGGCCGGTCCAGATACGCAGTATTTT.

The sample holds a few counts of this clone. This rearrangement joins TRBV19 to TRBJ1-2; maybe TRBD1 (5 bases). The V end lost 5 bases, the J end lost 2 bases, and 12 bases lay between the germline ends. Germline CDR1 is LNHDA and CDR2 is SQIVND (reference sequence). This CDR3 is 14 amino acids long. The CDR3 DNA follows: TGTGCCAGTAGTCCGAGACAGCTAAACTATGGCTACACCTTC. Encoded protein: CASSPRQLNYGYTF.

This clone was seen just once. V is TRBV5-1 and J is TRBJ2-5, with D possibly called TRBD1 or TRBD2 (5 bases each). Germline V gene sequence: CDR1 SGHRS, CDR2 YFSETQ. Trimming cost V 1 base and J 5 bases, with 15 bases left between them. There are 15 residues in the CDR3. The CDR3 DNA reads as TGCGCCAGCAGCTTGCTAGCAGGGCTGGGGGAGACCCAGTACTTC. Its translation is CASSLLAGLGETQYF.